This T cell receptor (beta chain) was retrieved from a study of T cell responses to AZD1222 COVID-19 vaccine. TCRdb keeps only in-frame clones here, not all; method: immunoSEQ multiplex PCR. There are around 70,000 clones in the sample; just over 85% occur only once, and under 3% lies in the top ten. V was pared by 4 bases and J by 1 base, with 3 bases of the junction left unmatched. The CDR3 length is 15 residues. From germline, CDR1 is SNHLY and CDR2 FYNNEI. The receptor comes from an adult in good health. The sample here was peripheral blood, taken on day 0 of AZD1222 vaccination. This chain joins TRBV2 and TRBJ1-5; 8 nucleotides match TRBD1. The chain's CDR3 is CASSAGQVSNQPQHF. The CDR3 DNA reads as TGTGCCAGCAGTGCGGGACAGGTGAGCAATCAGCCCCAGCATTTT.